This TCR beta chain was identified during a study of blood T cell repertoires in COVID-19. Overall study: From the United States, Italy and Spain came samples of acute and convalescent COVID-19.

Clones were sequenced by immunoSEQ multiplex PCR, and TCRdb holds only the in-frame ones, with some missing. The data show about 170,000 clones, about 87% seen once. V was clipped by 4 bases and J by 4 bases, with 8 bases between them. This CDR3 is built from 12 residues. This receptor was taken from a man between 18 and 35 years old with active or convalescent COVID-19. The specimen sequenced was peripheral blood. The chain recombines TRBV12-3 or TRBV12-4 with TRBJ2-7, with a tentative D call TRBD2 (5 bases). The CDR3 nucleotides read TGTGCCAGCAGTTCGCTAGCATACGAGCAGTACTTC. Its protein product is CASSSLAYEQYF.